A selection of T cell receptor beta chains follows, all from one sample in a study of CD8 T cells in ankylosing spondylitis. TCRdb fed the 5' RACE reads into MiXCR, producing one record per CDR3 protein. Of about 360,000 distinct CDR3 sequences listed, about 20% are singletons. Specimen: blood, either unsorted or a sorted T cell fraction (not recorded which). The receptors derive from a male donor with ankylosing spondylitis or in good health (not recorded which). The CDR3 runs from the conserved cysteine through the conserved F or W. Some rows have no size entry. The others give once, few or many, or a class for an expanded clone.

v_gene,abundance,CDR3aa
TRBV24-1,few,CATSALAGGYEQFF
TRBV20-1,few,CSAREEGSYEQYF
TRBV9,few,CASSSPDRIPLGGYTF
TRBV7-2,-,CASSHGTSGGSYEQYF
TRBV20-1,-,CSANPVGEAFF
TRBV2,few,CASREIPDSNEDQYF
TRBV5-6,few,CASSAGVGELFF
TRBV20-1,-,CSGVSGSSYNEQFF
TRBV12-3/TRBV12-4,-,CASSLAGSYTQYF
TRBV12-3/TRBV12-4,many,CASSLEDGGYNEQFF
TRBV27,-,CASSLSPGAGHYEQYF
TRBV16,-,CASTPGGRMEQFF
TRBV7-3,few,CASSSFGGQETQYF
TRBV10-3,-,CAIRTGTRSTDTQYF
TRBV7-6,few,CASSQAWRVPGNTQYF
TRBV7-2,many,CASSFSGGYNEQFF
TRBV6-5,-,CASSYHRWGTGNGEQYF
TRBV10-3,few,CAISGAGAPPYNSPLHF
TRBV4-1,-,CASSQDQGSSYNEQFF
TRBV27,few,CASSSVEGSPLHF
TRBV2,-,CASTGDRGPSEQYF
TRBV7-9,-,CASRPYTGELFF
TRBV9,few,CASSSPGLAGYVDEQFF
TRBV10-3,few,CAIKRDSLYEQYF
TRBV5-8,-,CASSPPGWTDSPLHF
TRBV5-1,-,CASSPAGALQETQYF